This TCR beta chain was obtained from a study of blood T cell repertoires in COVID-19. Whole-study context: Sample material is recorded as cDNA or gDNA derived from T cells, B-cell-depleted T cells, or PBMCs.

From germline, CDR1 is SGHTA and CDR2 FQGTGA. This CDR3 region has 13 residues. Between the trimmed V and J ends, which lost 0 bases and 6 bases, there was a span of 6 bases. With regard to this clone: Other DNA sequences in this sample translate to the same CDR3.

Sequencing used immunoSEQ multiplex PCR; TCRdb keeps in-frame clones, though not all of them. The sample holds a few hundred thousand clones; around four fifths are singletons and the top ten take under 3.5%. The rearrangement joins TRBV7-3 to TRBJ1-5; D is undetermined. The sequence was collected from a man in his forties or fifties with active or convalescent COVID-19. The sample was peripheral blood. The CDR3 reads CASSLTPGQPQHF. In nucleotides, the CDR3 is TGTGCCAGCAGCTTAACCCCGGGTCAGCCCCAGCATTTT.